One and the same sample provided the 26 T cell receptor beta chains below, sequenced in a study of blood T cell repertoires in COVID-19. TCRdb's copy holds only in-frame clones and misses some; the assay was immunoSEQ multiplex PCR. Among about 670,000 clones listed, 85% to 90% were seen once. Sample: peripheral blood. These receptors all come from a woman younger than 35 with acute or convalescent COVID-19.

V usage is TRBV18 and J usage is TRBJ1-4; D ambiguous. The CDR3 runs to 13 residues. V dropped 3 bases and J dropped 7 bases, with 9 bases sitting between them. CDR1 is KGHSH, CDR2 LQKENI, per germline. CDR3 loop: CASSPRGGEKLFF. The CDR3 region has the DNA TGTGCCAGCTCACCTAGAGGTGGTGAAAAACTGTTTTTT.

V usage is TRBV9 and J usage is TRBJ1-1; D is undetermined. CDR1 and CDR2 from the germline V gene are SGDLS and YYNGEE. This CDR3 comprises 13 residues. Trimming stripped 4 bases from V and 4 bases from J, with 11 bases between. The CDR3 sequence is CASSISTGTEAFF. CDR3 DNA sequence: TGTGCCAGCAGCATATCGACGGGCACTGAAGCTTTCTTT.

CDR3 protein: CASSQPGQGYEQYF. The CDR3, as DNA: TGCGCCAGCAGCCAACCGGGACAGGGCTACGAGCAGTACTTC. The chain is built from TRBV4-1 and TRBJ2-7; 9 bases map to TRBD1. This CDR3 has 14 amino acids. The ends lost 2 bases at V and 3 bases at J; junction bases unmatched: 2. From germline, CDR1 is MGHRA and CDR2 YSYEKL.

The gene calls are TRBV7-8 and TRBJ2-7; TRBD2 might be the D (5 bases). This CDR3 spans 16 amino acids. The germline gives CDR1 SGHVS, CDR2 FQNEAQ. Between the trimmed V and J ends, which lost 5 bases and 0 bases, there was a span of 17 bases. This CDR3 is CASSPRGKTPSYEQYF. The CDR3, as DNA: TGTGCCAGCAGCCCTCGGGGAAAAACCCCCTCCTACGAGCAGTACTTC.

This chain connects TRBV19 to TRBJ1-6; 8 nucleotides line up with TRBD1. This CDR3 is built from 15 residues. The ends lost 9 bases at V and 7 bases at J; junction bases unmatched: 11. Germline CDR1 reads LNHDA; CDR2 reads SQIVND (reference sequence). The CDR3 region is CASSSGGWENSPLHF. CDR3 in DNA: TGTGCCAGCTCATCAGGGGGCTGGGAGAATTCACCCCTCCACTTT.

V gene TRBV7-2 combines with J gene TRBJ2-2, with 8 bases that match TRBD1. Germline CDR1 is SGHTA and CDR2 is FQGNSA. V lost 5 bases to trimming and J lost 4 bases; unmatched junction nucleotides: 6. This CDR3 is built from 15 residues. In DNA, the CDR3 is TGTGCCAGCAGCCCCTGGACAGGGTCCACCGGGGAGCTGTTTTTT. This gives the protein CASSPWTGSTGELFF.

The chain recombines TRBV5-1 with TRBJ2-7; 7 nucleotides line up with TRBD1. Germline V gene lookup returns CDR1 SGHRS and CDR2 YFSETQ. This CDR3 has 14 amino acids. J lost 3 bases, V lost 2 bases, and 5 bases had no gene match. Here the CDR3 DNA reads TGCGCCAGCAGCTTAGCCGGGACAGACTACGAGCAGTACTTC. Encoded protein: CASSLAGTDYEQYF.

The rearrangement links TRBV5-1 to TRBJ1-2, with TRBD1 matching 12 bases. The CDR3 consists of 14 residues. The V and J ends lost 4 bases and 8 bases, in that order; junction bases with no gene match: 6. Per germline, CDR1 SGHRS and CDR2 YFSETQ. In nucleotides, the CDR3 is TGCGCCAGCAGCCCCGGGGACAGGGGGCTGGGCTACACCTTC. Its translation: CASSPGDRGLGYTF.

The V and J genes are TRBV30 and TRBJ1-1, with 11 positions matching TRBD1. V trimming: 3 bases; J trimming: 4 bases; junction bases outside the gene matches: 1. The germline V gene has CDR1 GTSNPN and CDR2 SVGIG (reference sequence). This CDR3 contains 13 residues. The CDR3 region has the DNA TGTGCCTGGAGAGGGACAGGGGGCACTGAAGCTTTCTTT. This encodes CAWRGTGGTEAFF.

The rearrangement uses TRBV12-5 and TRBJ1-4; the D gene is possibly TRBD1 (5 bases). Germline CDR1 reads LGHNT; CDR2 reads FRNRAP. The length of the CDR3 is 16 residues. V lost 4 bases and J lost 0, with 12 bases in between. CDR3 loop: CASGSGRAATNEKLFF. The DNA of the CDR3 is TGTGCTAGTGGTTCGGGCAGGGCCGCAACTAATGAAAAACTGTTTTTT. The full variable domain, with the rest looked up from reference TRBV12-5 and TRBJ1-4, is DARVTQTPRHKVTEMGQEVTMRCQPILGHNTVFWYRQTMMQGLELLAYFRNRAPLDDSGMPKDRFSAEMPDATLATLKIQPSEPRDSAVYFCASGSGRAATNEKLFFGSGTQLSVL.

This clone was picked up one time. This chain joins TRBV18 and TRBJ2-1, with D maybe TRBD1 (5 bases). Germline assignment: CDR1 KGHSH and CDR2 LQKENI. This CDR3 has 15 residues. Trimming cost V 1 base and J 4 bases, with 11 bases left between them. Here the CDR3 DNA reads TGTGCCAGCTCACCACAGGGGCAAACGTACAATGAGCAGTTCTTC. Amino acid sequence: CASSPQGQTYNEQFF. The full variable domain, with the rest looked up from reference TRBV18 and TRBJ2-1, is NAGVMQNPRHLVRRRGQEARLRCSPMKGHSHVYWYRQLPEEGLKFMVYLQKENIIDESGMPKERFSAEFPKEGPSILRIQQVVRGDSAAYFCASSPQGQTYNEQFFGPGTRLTVL.

The chain employs TRBV5-1 and TRBJ2-7; D possibly corresponds to TRBD2 (5 bases). Deletions cut 4 bases from V and 7 bases from J, with 18 bases between. The CDR3 runs to 14 residues. Germline V gives CDR1 SGHRS, CDR2 YFSETQ. In DNA, the CDR3 is TGCGCCAGCAGCCCTCAGATATCTGAGGGAGAGCAGTACTTC. It is translated as CASSPQISEGEQYF.

The gene calls are TRBV9 and TRBJ1-5; possibly TRBD1 for D (5 bases). Germline V gene lookup returns CDR1 SGDLS and CDR2 YYNGEE. The V and J ends lost 4 bases and 0 bases respectively, with 17 bases between them. The CDR3 covers 17 residues. CDR3 sequence (DNA): TGTGCCAGCAGCCTCTCCCCCGGACATTATAGCAATCAGCCCCAGCATTTT. Encoded protein: CASSLSPGHYSNQPQHF.

This sequence joins TRBV7-9 and TRBJ1-2, with D tentatively TRBD1 (5 bases). CDR3 length: 17 amino acids. Germline CDR1 reads SEHNR; CDR2 reads FQNEAQ (reference sequence). V was cut by 0 bases and J by 0 bases, with 14 bases left in between. The CDR3, as DNA: TGTGCCAGCAGCTTAGCGTTCCCAACAGGTTCTAACTATGGCTACACCTTC. This gives the protein CASSLAFPTGSNYGYTF. The whole variable domain, filled in from reference TRBV7-9 and TRBJ1-2, reads DTGVSQNPRHKITKRGQNVTFRCDPISEHNRLYWYRQTLGQGPEFLTYFQNEAQLEKSRLLSDRFSAERPKGSFSTLEIQRTEQGDSAMYLCASSLAFPTGSNYGYTFGSGTRLTVV.

The chain joins TRBV27 to TRBJ1-6; perhaps TRBD1 as D (6 bases). There are 16 residues in the CDR3. V was pared by 0 bases and J by 8 bases, with 14 bases between. CDR1 and CDR2 from the germline V gene are MNHEY and SMNVEV (reference sequence). CDR3 amino acids: CASSLSVLGAYSPLHF. In DNA, the CDR3 is TGTGCCAGCAGTTTATCCGTGCTGGGGGCGTATTCACCCCTCCACTTT.

The chain carries TRBV15 and TRBJ1-1, with TRBD1 matching over 12 bases. CDR1 is LNHNV and CDR2 is YYDKDF in the germline V gene (reference sequence). Trimming took 9 bases from V and 5 from J; bases not matched to a gene: 7. The CDR3 is made up of 14 amino acids. This CDR3 reads CATSGTGGETEAFF. The CDR3 DNA reads as TGTGCCACGTCCGGGACAGGGGGCGAAACTGAAGCTTTCTTT.

CDR3 in DNA: TGTGCCAGCAGCTTAGGCGTGGACAGGGCCCGTTATGGCTACACCTTC. Its translation is CASSLGVDRARYGYTF. The rearrangement joins TRBV13 to TRBJ1-2; 8 positions agree with TRBD1. The V gene's germline CDR1 is PRHDT and CDR2 FYEKMQ (reference sequence). There are 16 residues in the CDR3. The V and J ends lost 0 bases and 5 bases, in that order; junction bases with no gene match: 8.

This clone has a handful of counts. This chain connects TRBV3-1 (or the pseudogene TRBV3-2) to TRBJ1-2, with 7 bases aligning to TRBD1. CDR3 length: 16 residues. Germline CDR1 reads LGHDT; CDR2 reads YNNKEL (reference sequence). Trimming removed 4 bases from V and 6 bases from J; junction bases left unmatched: 14. The CDR3 sequence: CASSPPAGQPSDGYTF. The CDR3 DNA reads TGTGCCAGCAGCCCACCCGCGGGACAGCCGTCCGATGGCTACACCTTC.

This chain links TRBV5-1 with TRBJ1-3; no clear D gene. There are 14 residues in the CDR3. Germline V gene sequence: CDR1 SGHRS, CDR2 YFSETQ. Trimming took 0 bases from V and 7 from J, leaving 11 bases between them. CDR3 region: CASSLVGTGNTIYF. CDR3 DNA: TGCGCCAGCAGCTTGGTCGGTACCGGGAACACCATATATTTT.

V gene TRBV21-1 combines with J gene TRBJ1-4; the table assigns TRBD1, which was not confirmed against the DNA. TRBV21-1 is labeled a pseudogene. CDR3 length: 14 amino acids. CDR3 sequence reads: CASSKGQGPEKLFF. CDR3 in DNA: TGTGCCAGCAGCAAAGGACAGGGACCTGAAAAACTGTTTTTT.

This chain joins TRBV5-6 and TRBJ2-1, with D unclear. CDR1 is SGHDT, CDR2 YYEEEE, per germline. Trimming shortened V by 4 bases and J by 0 bases, and 11 bases separated the two germline ends. The CDR3 loop spans 15 amino acids. DNA of the CDR3: TGTGCCAGCAGCGCCGACTCGAGCTCCTACAATGAGCAGTTCTTC. Translation gives CASSADSSSYNEQFF.

V usage is TRBV29-1 and J usage is TRBJ1-2; D might be TRBD1 (5 bases). Looked up from germline, CDR1 is SQVTM and CDR2 is ANQGSEA. There are 13 residues in the CDR3. V was shortened by 1 base and J by 5 bases, with 11 bases between the two germline ends. CDR3 amino acids: CSVEGGQVYGYTF. For the CDR3, the DNA is TGCAGCGTTGAAGGGGGCCAAGTGTATGGCTACACCTTC.

This chain joins TRBV5-5 and TRBJ2-7; tentatively, D is TRBD1 (6 bases). The CDR3 consists of 16 residues. V was cut by 0 bases and J by 0 bases, with 13 bases left in between. The germline V gene encodes CDR1 SGHKS and CDR2 YYEKEE (reference sequence). CDR3: CASSLVGTLSSYEQYF. The CDR3 bases are TGTGCCAGCAGCTTGGTGGGGACACTGAGCTCCTACGAGCAGTACTTC.

The gene calls are TRBV3-1 (or the pseudogene TRBV3-2) and TRBJ1-5, with a possible D match to TRBD1 (6 bases). The CDR3 sequence is 16 residues long. Per the germline V gene, CDR1 is LGHDT and CDR2 is YNNKEL (reference sequence). V was trimmed by 3 bases and J by 2 bases, leaving 14 bases between them. CDR3 sequence: CASSHGRGRGNQPQHF. The CDR3 DNA follows: TGTGCCAGCAGCCATGGCAGGGGCAGAGGCAATCAGCCCCAGCATTTT.

This sequence joins TRBV6-5 and TRBJ2-6; 8 nucleotides agree with TRBD2. Germline lookup yields CDR1 MNHEY and CDR2 SVGAGI. The CDR3 is 15 amino acids. The ends lost 5 bases at V and 7 bases at J; junction bases unmatched: 7. The CDR3 here is CASSKRGPVANVLTF. For the CDR3, the DNA is TGTGCCAGCAGTAAGCGGGGGCCCGTTGCCAACGTCCTGACTTTC.

The chain employs TRBV4-2 and TRBJ1-6; D is perhaps TRBD1 (5 bases). The CDR3 loop spans 16 amino acids. The germline gives CDR1 LGHNA, CDR2 YNFKEQ. V was shortened by 0 bases and J by 14 bases, with 20 bases between the two germline ends. CDR3 in DNA: TGTGCCAGCAGCCAAGATCAAGAGGGGACTAGGTTAGCCCTCCACTTT. This translates into CASSQDQEGTRLALHF.